Below, one T cell receptor (beta chain) is given with its context. This clonotype was observed many times. Its antigen is currently not known. Per-base quality was not reported, and no clone a single base away is much larger than it. The sample was run on an Illumina HiSeq 2500. Quantitative 5'-RACE with molecular barcodes was the method used to prepare the TCR beta libraries. Per the authors' processing: A new computational method, built on a probabilistic model of VDJ rearrangement, was used to identify disease-linked TCR variants. The public reads were run again by TCRdb, first through fastp at Q25 and then through MiXCR, and only productive beta chains were kept. Every CDR3 protein is listed once, alongside the most common genes and DNA of its rows. These V and J calls are TCRdb output, not the study's own analysis. The sample has 300,000 to 350,000 distinct CDR3 sequences on record, less than 25% of them singletons. Together, the top ten hold around 3.2% of the sample.

This sample is drawn from a study of CD8 T cells in ankylosing spondylitis (TCRdb year 2017). Study-level background: The study profiled T cell receptor beta repertoires in healthy donors and ankylosing spondylitis patients to find disease-linked TCR variants. The full study cohort comprised about 23 ankylosing spondylitis patients and roughly 100 healthy donors. Peripheral blood samples were taken, and synovial fluid was additionally collected from ankylosing spondylitis patients. Overall study results and their limits: Some motif variants were previously reported in synovial fluid and blood of reactive arthritis patients, suggesting common disease-initiation mechanisms. The disease-linked clones were reported to be significantly enriched in matched synovial fluid samples from ankylosing spondylitis patients. A TCR beta motif of fewer than 10 highly homologous amino acid variants appeared characteristic of blood from ankylosing spondylitis patients. A CD8+ phenotype was shown by the disease-linked clones, which were found at relatively low frequencies in peripheral blood.

Via the germline V gene, CDR1 is SQVTM and CDR2 ANQGSEA. From the cysteine through the phenylalanine, the CDR3 covers 12 amino acids. The retained sequence is limited to the CDR3, 36 bases, with the frame set at the first base. Relative to germline, V is 1 base shorter and J is 8 bases shorter, with 11 bases between their ends. Sequences were obtained from blood, either unsorted or a sorted T cell fraction (not recorded which). This chain joins TRBV29-1 to TRBJ1-2; no D segment can be confidently identified. This TCR was recovered from a female donor with ankylosing spondylitis or in good health (not recorded which). In nucleotides, the sequence is TGCAGCGTTGAAGTCTCCAGGTCCGGCTACACCTTC. Its protein reads: CSVEVSRSGYTF.